The clone carrying this TCR beta chain appeared a single time. Its antigen is as yet unknown. Looked up from germline, CDR1 is SGHVS and CDR2 is FNYEAQ. The CDR3 contains 12 residues. Trimming cost V 1 base and J 6 bases, with 7 bases left between them. These data come from a study of CD8+CD57+ T cells in acquired aplastic anemia. Study-level background: On average, sorted CD4+ and CD8+ cells gave around 3 ug of DNA. Healthy donors had, on average, roughly 9.8 million reads for their CD4+ cells.

CDR3 and TCR beta VDJ profiling relied on a genomic DNA template. TCRdb independently ran MiXCR on the reads; one entry per CDR3 protein. Of 130,000 or so distinct CDR3 sequences in the sample, around two fifths are singletons; the top ten hold less than 8.5%. Study-wide results and caveats: Controls and patients did not differ significantly in CD8+ Simpson's diversity. Common to patients and controls were roughly 30 CD8+ CDR3 sequences.

The sequence was obtained from a human donor in good health, serving as a control. V usage is TRBV7-6 and J usage is TRBJ2-7; D not certain. Material: sorted CD4+, CD8+, or CD8+CD57+ T cells (not recorded which) from PBMCs. CDR3 DNA: TGTGCCAGCAGCTTAGATTTCGCCGAGCAGTACTTC. Translated, it gives CASSLDFAEQYF.